Detailed here is one T cell receptor (beta chain). Its target is not known. Germline CDR1 ENHRY, CDR2 SYGVKD. The CDR3 contains 13 residues. With V trimmed by 7 bases and J by 5 bases, 5 bases remained unmatched. Extracted RNA was reverse transcribed into cDNA, the sequencing template. Only in-frame clones appear in the TCRdb table, and some are missing; sequencing was by immunoSEQ multiplex PCR. This sample has some 120,000 clones, with around 50% found just once. The data are from a study of CD8+ T cells in alopecia areata. The study, taken as a whole, reports: Clonality in lesional scalp, especially alopecia totalis/universalis, exceeded that of normal scalp.

Source: CD4+ T cells sorted from blood, taken at week 0. The source is a human donor with alopecia areata. The genes are TRBV10-3 and TRBJ2-3, with 8 positions matching TRBD1. Written as DNA, the CDR3 is TGTGCCATCAATAAGGACAGGGAAGATACGCAGTATTTT. Its protein is CAINKDREDTQYF.